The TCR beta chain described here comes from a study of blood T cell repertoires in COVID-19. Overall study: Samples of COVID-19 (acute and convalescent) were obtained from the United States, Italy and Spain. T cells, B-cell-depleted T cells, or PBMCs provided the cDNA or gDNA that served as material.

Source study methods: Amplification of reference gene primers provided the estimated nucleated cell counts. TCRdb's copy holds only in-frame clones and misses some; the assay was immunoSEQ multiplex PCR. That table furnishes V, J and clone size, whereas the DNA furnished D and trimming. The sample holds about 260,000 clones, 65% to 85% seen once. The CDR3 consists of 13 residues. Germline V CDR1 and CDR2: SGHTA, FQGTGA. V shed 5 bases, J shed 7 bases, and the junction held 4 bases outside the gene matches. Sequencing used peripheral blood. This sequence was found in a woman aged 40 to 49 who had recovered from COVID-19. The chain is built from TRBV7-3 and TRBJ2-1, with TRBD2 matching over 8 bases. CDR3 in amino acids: CASSPPGGNEQFF. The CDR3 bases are TGTGCCAGCAGCCCCCCGGGGGGGAATGAGCAGTTCTTC. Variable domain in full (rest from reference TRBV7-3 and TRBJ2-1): GAGVSQTPSNKVTEKGKYVELRCDPISGHTALYWYRQSLGQGPEFLIYFQGTGAADDSGLPNDRFFAVRPEGSVSTLKIQRTERGDSAVYLCASSPPGGNEQFFGPGTRLTVL.